The 23 T cell receptor beta chains below all came from one sample that was sequenced in a study of cytomegalovirus exposure and HLA in healthy donors. This table comes from immunoSEQ multiplex PCR, and its TCRdb copy is limited to in-frame clones, with some not included. The repertoire has 110,000 or so clones, about 91% of them found once; the top ten carry approximately 1.8%. Material for sequencing was PBMCs. The receptors come from a man aged 18 to 35 in good health and CMV-seronegative.

V and J are TRBV7-2 and TRBJ2-7, with 15 bases lining up with TRBD2. Germline V gene data show CDR1 as SGHTA and CDR2 as FQGNSA. Trimming cost V 5 bases and J 4 bases; bases outside gene matches: 3. The CDR3 is 15 amino acids. The CDR3 region is CASSPGLAGGYEQYF. DNA of the CDR3: TGTGCCAGCAGCCCGGGACTAGCGGGGGGATACGAGCAGTACTTC. The whole variable domain, filled in from reference TRBV7-2 and TRBJ2-7, reads GAGVSQSPSNKVTEKGKDVELRCDPISGHTALYWYRQSLGQGLEFLIYFQGNSAPDKSGLPSDRFSAERTGGSVSTLTIQRTQQEDSAVYLCASSPGLAGGYEQYFGPGTRLTVT.

This sequence joins TRBV9 and TRBJ2-3; weak D call: TRBD2 (6 bases). The V end was cut by 5 bases, the J end by 3 bases, with 22 bases between. Germline V gives CDR1 SGDLS, CDR2 YYNGEE. This CDR3 comprises 17 residues. CDR3 in DNA: TGTGCCAGCAGTCCCAGGTTGCGGGGAGATCGTACAGATACGCAGTATTTT. This encodes CASSPRLRGDRTDTQYF.

This sequence joins TRBV7-8 and TRBJ2-7; maybe TRBD2 (5 bases). The V gene lost 2 bases and the J gene lost 5 bases, with 19 bases spanning the gap. CDR1 and CDR2 from the germline V gene are SGHVS and FQNEAQ. The CDR3 runs 16 residues. The DNA for the CDR3 is TGTGCCAGCAGCTTACCGGTTGATCGGGGATTGAACGAGCAGTACTTC. It codes for CASSLPVDRGLNEQYF.

The chain carries TRBV29-1 and TRBJ2-3; tentative D call: TRBD2 (7 bases). There are 14 residues in the CDR3. The germline V gene has CDR1 SQVTM and CDR2 ANQGSEA. V lost 4 bases to trimming and J lost 1 base, with 12 bases between them. CDR3: CSVAVRGRTDTQYF. Written as DNA, the CDR3 is TGCAGCGTTGCAGTGCGGGGGCGCACAGATACGCAGTATTTT.

The chain links TRBV4-1 to TRBJ1-5, with D tentatively TRBD1 (6 bases). In germline, CDR1 is MGHRA, CDR2 YSYEKL. The CDR3 runs 16 residues. The V gene lost 0 bases and the J gene lost 3 bases, with 12 bases spanning the gap. This chain's CDR3 is CASSQDSGVVNQPQHF. The CDR3 DNA reads TGCGCCAGCAGCCAAGACTCAGGGGTCGTCAATCAGCCCCAGCATTTT.

This rearrangement joins TRBV6-1 to TRBJ2-7, with TRBD1 identical over 8 bases. Germline V lookup: CDR1 MNHNS, CDR2 SASEGT. Trimming removed 7 bases from V and 3 bases from J; junction bases left unmatched: 8. The CDR3 runs to 14 residues. This CDR3 reads CASTVGTGSYEQYF. The CDR3 region has the DNA TGTGCCAGCACAGTGGGGACAGGCAGCTACGAGCAGTACTTC.

In this sample, this clone turned up many times. V and J are TRBV27 and TRBJ2-1; D remains ambiguous. The V and J ends lost 6 bases and 4 bases respectively, with 7 bases between them. The CDR3 is 12 residues long. CDR1 MNHEY and CDR2 SMNVEV come from the germline V gene (reference sequence). The chain's CDR3 is CASSLRYNEQFF. In nucleotides, the CDR3 is TGTGCCAGCAGCCTAAGATACAATGAGCAGTTCTTC.

V is TRBV28 and J is TRBJ1-5, with TRBD1 matching over 7 bases. The germline CDR1 and CDR2 sequences are MDHEN and SYDVKM. Germline trimming cut 6 bases from V and 1 base from J; bases unmatched to any gene: 6. The CDR3 is made up of 15 amino acids. Here the CDR3 reads CASRDLTGSNQPQHF. The CDR3 nucleotides are TGTGCCAGCAGGGATTTGACAGGGAGCAATCAGCCCCAGCATTTT.

The chain carries TRBV10-2 and TRBJ1-1; 7 nucleotides line up with TRBD1. In germline, CDR1 is WSHSY, CDR2 SAAADI. Unmatched junction bases numbered 13, after V lost 3 bases and J lost 9 bases. The CDR3 runs 15 residues. The CDR3 protein is CASSEPQGHGLKAFF. As DNA, the CDR3 is TGCGCCAGCAGTGAACCACAGGGGCACGGGTTGAAAGCTTTCTTT.

This clone was seen more than once but under ten times. The rearrangement links TRBV6-5 to TRBJ1-5, with a weak D call TRBD1 (5 bases). V was clipped by 5 bases and J by 7 bases, with 12 bases between them. CDR1 and CDR2 from the germline V gene are MNHEY and SVGAGI. CDR3 length equals 13 residues. CDR3 nucleotide sequence: TGTGCCAGCAGTAAGGGGCCAACCCAGCCCCAGCATTTT. This codes for CASSKGPTQPQHF.

The chain is built from TRBV30 and TRBJ1-1; no clear D. Germline CDR1 and CDR2: GTSNPN and SVGIG (reference sequence). The CDR3 covers 12 residues. Deletions cut 3 bases from V and 0 bases from J, with 5 bases between. The CDR3 protein is CAWSRMNTEAFF. The CDR3 DNA reads as TGTGCCTGGAGCCGTATGAACACTGAAGCTTTCTTT.

The V gene is TRBV7-2, the J gene TRBJ2-7, with 7 bases identical to TRBD1. The CDR3 runs 16 residues. V trimming: 4 bases; J trimming: 4 bases; junction bases outside the gene matches: 13. Germline CDR1 reads SGHTA; CDR2 reads FQGNSA. Here the CDR3 reads CASSSGPTGMMYEQYF. The CDR3 DNA is TGTGCCAGCAGCTCCGGCCCGACAGGGATGATGTACGAGCAGTACTTC. The full variable domain, completed using reference TRBV7-2 and TRBJ2-7, is GAGVSQSPSNKVTEKGKDVELRCDPISGHTALYWYRQSLGQGLEFLIYFQGNSAPDKSGLPSDRFSAERTGGSVSTLTIQRTQQEDSAVYLCASSSGPTGMMYEQYFGPGTRLTVT.

V gene TRBV9 combines with J gene TRBJ2-1; tentatively, D is TRBD1 (5 bases). The CDR3 is 15 amino acids. Germline V lookup: CDR1 SGDLS, CDR2 YYNGEE. The V end was cut by 0 bases, the J end by 0 bases, with 7 bases between. In DNA, the CDR3 is TGTGCCAGCAGCGTAGATCAGGGCTCCTACAATGAGCAGTTCTTC. Protein product: CASSVDQGSYNEQFF. Together with reference TRBV9 and TRBJ2-1, the CDR3 gives the full variable domain: DSGVTQTPKHLITATGQRVTLRCSPRSGDLSVYWYQQSLDQGLQFLIQYYNGEERAKGNILERFSAQQFPDLHSELNLSSLELGDSALYFCASSVDQGSYNEQFFGPGTRLTVL.

CDR3 protein: CASSSRRGNTEAFF. For the CDR3, the DNA is TGTGCCAGCAGCTCTCGAAGGGGGAACACTGAAGCTTTCTTT. The chain has TRBV7-2 and TRBJ1-1; a weak D match, TRBD1 (5 bases). V lost 4 bases, J lost 1 base, and 10 bases lay in between. The CDR3 has 14 residues. The germline V gene has CDR1 SGHTA and CDR2 FQGNSA.

The V and J genes are TRBV5-6 and TRBJ1-1, with D unclear. Trimming took off 2 bases at V and 0 bases at J, with 2 bases between the two ends. In germline, CDR1 is SGHDT, CDR2 YYEEEE. This CDR3 has 12 amino acids. CDR3 DNA sequence: TGTGCCAGCAGCTTCATGAACACTGAAGCTTTCTTT. Residues: CASSFMNTEAFF.

In its sample, this clone was seen a few times. The chain combines TRBV15 with TRBJ2-7; 10 nucleotides match TRBD1. Germline V gene sequence: CDR1 LNHNV, CDR2 YYDKDF (reference sequence). V was clipped by 2 bases and J by 3 bases; unmatched bases: 7. The CDR3 covers 16 residues. The CDR3 here is CATSRNPGTGVYEQYF. The CDR3 coding sequence is TGTGCCACCAGCAGAAACCCAGGGACAGGGGTCTACGAGCAGTACTTC. The full variable domain, in which reference TRBV15 and TRBJ2-7 provide the parts outside the CDR3, is DAMVIQNPRYQVTQFGKPVTLSCSQTLNHNVMYWYQQKSSQAPKLLFHYYDKDFNNEADTPDNFQSRRPNTSFCFLDIRSPGLGDTAMYLCATSRNPGTGVYEQYFGPGTRLTVT.

The chain links TRBV27 to TRBJ1-2; 9 bases are shared with TRBD1. Trimming removed 8 bases from V and 3 bases from J; junction bases left unmatched: 13. CDR3 size: 16 residues. Germline V gene data show CDR1 as MNHEY and CDR2 as SMNVEV (reference sequence). The CDR3: CASGLNRGQLDYGYTF. CDR3 nucleotide sequence: TGTGCCAGCGGACTGAACAGGGGGCAGTTGGACTATGGCTACACCTTC.

The V gene is TRBV5-5, the J gene TRBJ2-5; D not resolved. The CDR3 is 16 residues long. The germline V gene has CDR1 SGHKS and CDR2 YYEKEE (reference sequence). V lost 0 bases and J lost 0, with 12 bases in between. The DNA for the CDR3 is TGTGCCAGCAGCTTGGAACAGTTCGTAGACCAAGAGACCCAGTACTTC. Amino acids: CASSLEQFVDQETQYF.

The chain carries TRBV27 and TRBJ2-2, with TRBD1 identical over 8 bases. Germline trimming cut 6 bases from V and 1 base from J; bases unmatched to any gene: 4. This CDR3 spans 15 amino acids. Germline CDR1 and CDR2: MNHEY and SMNVEV (reference sequence). CDR3: CASSPGTGNTGELFF. In DNA, the CDR3 is TGTGCCAGCAGCCCCGGGACAGGGAACACCGGGGAGCTGTTTTTT.

The V and J genes are TRBV2 and TRBJ2-1; 8 bases match TRBD2. The germline CDR1 and CDR2 sequences are SNHLY and FYNNEI. Trimming took 7 bases from V and 4 from J; bases not matched to a gene: 9. The CDR3 runs to 15 residues. CDR3 sequence: CASTPESGGYNEQFF. CDR3 sequence (DNA): TGTGCCAGCACCCCAGAAAGCGGGGGTTACAATGAGCAGTTCTTC.

V and J are TRBV7-2 and TRBJ1-4; D might be TRBD1 (5 bases). Trimming removed 5 bases from V and 7 bases from J, with 20 bases in between. The CDR3 runs 16 residues. The germline CDR1 and CDR2 sequences are SGHTA and FQGNSA. CDR3 coding DNA: TGTGCCAGCAGCCTTGACCTGACAGTTAAATTTGAAAAACTGTTTTTT. Amino acid sequence: CASSLDLTVKFEKLFF.

This chain links TRBV4-1 with TRBJ2-5, with a possible D match to TRBD2 (6 bases). Trimming shortened V by 3 bases and J by 4 bases, and 15 bases separated the two germline ends. CDR1 is MGHRA, CDR2 YSYEKL, per germline. CDR3 size: 15 residues. CDR3 loop: CASSQAGGASETQYF. Here the CDR3 DNA reads TGCGCCAGCAGCCAGGCCGGGGGAGCGTCAGAGACCCAGTACTTC.

This sequence joins TRBV19 and TRBJ2-4, with 8 positions matching TRBD2. The germline V gene encodes CDR1 LNHDA and CDR2 SQIVND (reference sequence). There are 15 residues in the CDR3. With V trimmed by 1 base and J by 7 bases, 6 bases remained unmatched. The CDR3 loop is CASSIVAGGRNIQYF. As DNA, the CDR3 is TGTGCCAGTAGTATAGTCGCGGGGGGAAGGAACATTCAGTACTTC.